The rows below give T cell receptor beta chains drawn from one sample of a study of cytomegalovirus exposure and HLA in healthy donors. Generated by immunoSEQ multiplex PCR, the TCRdb table keeps only in-frame clones and is missing some. The sample consists of 150,000 to 170,000 clones, around 84% of them appearing once. Source material: PBMCs. The source is a woman aged 40 to 50 in good health and CMV-seropositive. The CDR3 runs from the conserved cysteine through the conserved F or W. D genes are given only for firm matches. Size values are once, few and many counts, or a class for expanded clones, and some rows have none.

d_gene	v_gene	abundance	j_gene	CDR3aa	CDR3nt
TRBD1	TRBV27	NA	TRBJ2-6	CASRPDRESGANVLTF	TGTGCCAGCAGGCCTGACAGGGAATCTGGGGCCAACGTCCTGACTTTC
TRBD1	TRBV6-5	NA	TRBJ1-5	CASSRQGSNQPQHF	TGTGCCAGCAGCCGACAGGGGTCCAATCAGCCCCAGCATTTT
NA	TRBV5-1	NA	TRBJ2-7	CASSHTGNINYEQYF	TGCGCCAGCAGCCATACAGGGAACATAAATTACGAGCAGTACTTC
TRBD1	TRBV7-3	NA	TRBJ2-1	CASSLTGSGTGLPGGNEQFF	TGTGCCAGCAGCTTAACCGGGTCCGGGACAGGGCTACCGGGGGGAAATGAGCAGTTCTTC
TRBD1	TRBV7-8	few	TRBJ1-5	CASSLGQGSPNQPQHF	TGTGCCAGCAGCTTAGGACAGGGTTCCCCTAATCAGCCCCAGCATTTT
TRBD1	TRBV5-6	NA	TRBJ2-5	CASSRPGQLQETQYF	TGTGCCAGCAGCCGACCGGGACAGCTACAAGAGACCCAGTACTTC
TRBD2	TRBV27	NA	TRBJ2-2	CASSSPGLAANTGELFF	TGTGCCAGCAGTTCCCCCGGACTAGCGGCCAACACCGGGGAGCTGTTTTTT
NA	TRBV11-2	NA	TRBJ2-1	CASSSPSLTGVHNEQFF	TGTGCCAGCAGCTCACCTAGTCTGACGGGAGTACACAATGAGCAGTTCTTC
NA	TRBV6-6	NA	TRBJ2-4	CASSDRQLAKNIQYF	TGTGCCAGCAGTGACCGACAGCTAGCCAAAAACATTCAGTACTTC
NA	TRBV19	NA	TRBJ1-5	CASSQTDYSNQPQHF	TGTGCCAGTAGCCAGACAGATTATAGCAATCAGCCCCAGCATTTT
NA	TRBV5-1	few	TRBJ2-2	CASSSTPTYQAQGSGELFF	TGCGCCAGCAGCTCAACCCCGACCTACCAGGCCCAGGGGTCCGGGGAGCTGTTTTTT
TRBD1	TRBV7-2	NA	TRBJ1-1	CASSLGQGWNTEAFF	TGTGCCAGCAGCTTAGGACAGGGTTGGAACACTGAAGCTTTCTTT
TRBD2	TRBV30	NA	TRBJ2-1	CAWSAGVLAGGNEQFF	TGTGCCTGGAGCGCAGGAGTACTAGCGGGAGGCAATGAGCAGTTCTTC
TRBD2	TRBV11-3	NA	TRBJ2-3	CASSLGLLAGGIYF	TGTGCCAGCAGCTTAGGCCTACTAGCGGGAGGGATTTATTTT
NA	TRBV10-3	NA	TRBJ1-5	CATTGDSSQPQHF	TGTGCCACTACAGGCGACTCCAGTCAGCCCCAGCATTTT
TRBD2	TRBV28	NA	TRBJ2-7	CASRTAPGLAALSYEQYF	TGTGCCAGCAGGACCGCCCCGGGACTAGCGGCACTCTCCTACGAGCAGTACTTC
TRBD2	TRBV7-8	NA	TRBJ2-1	CASSEEGLAGEQFF	TGTGCCAGCAGCGAGGAGGGACTAGCGGGCGAGCAGTTCTTC
NA	TRBV30	NA	TRBJ1-2	CAWSVQYGYTF	TGTGCCTGGAGTGTACAATATGGCTACACCTTC
NA	TRBV6-1	few	TRBJ2-4	CASMDIPAKNIQYF	TGTGCCAGCATGGACATCCCAGCCAAAAACATTCAGTACTTC
TRBD1	TRBV5-1	NA	TRBJ1-1	CASSLGQGAAFF	TGCGCCAGCAGCTTGGGGCAGGGGGCCGCTTTCTTT
TRBD1	TRBV29-1	NA	TRBJ2-3	CSVGRTGGVRHTQYF	TGCAGCGTTGGTAGGACAGGGGGCGTCCGACATACGCAGTATTTT
NA	TRBV7-9	NA	TRBJ1-1	CASSLVIGGTEAFF	TGTGCCAGCAGCTTAGTAATTGGCGGGACTGAAGCTTTCTTT
TRBD2	TRBV5-1	NA	TRBJ2-3	CASRGGLAGVGADTQYF	TGCGCCAGCAGGGGAGGACTAGCGGGAGTGGGCGCAGATACGCAGTATTTT
NA	TRBV2	NA	TRBJ2-7	CASSELGAGSSGEQYF	TGTGCCAGCAGTGAACTTGGAGCAGGGTCTTCGGGCGAGCAGTACTTC
TRBD1	TRBV13	NA	TRBJ1-2	CASSSDGQGANYGYTF	TGTGCCAGCAGCTCAGATGGACAGGGGGCTAACTATGGCTACACCTTC
TRBD2	TRBV28	once	TRBJ2-7	CASSPLSGVTYEQYF	TGTGCCAGCAGTCCGCTCAGCGGGGTCACCTACGAGCAGTACTTC
TRBD2	TRBV5-4	once	TRBJ2-1	CASTNGGYNEQFF	TGTGCCAGCACCAACGGGGGGTACAATGAGCAGTTCTTC
TRBD1	TRBV4-2	NA	TRBJ1-2	CASSQDRSGGYGYTF	TGTGCCAGCAGCCAAGATCGGTCAGGGGGCTATGGCTACACCTTC
NA	TRBV7-3	NA	TRBJ2-7	CASSWQGNDEQYF	TGTGCCAGCAGCTGGCAGGGTAACGACGAGCAGTACTTC
TRBD2	TRBV18	few	TRBJ2-3	CASSLKGLAGNTDTQYF	TGTGCCAGCTCACTAAAGGGACTAGCGGGAAACACAGATACGCAGTATTTT
TRBD2	TRBV18	NA	TRBJ2-7	CASSPITGAGAGEQYF	TGTGCCAGCTCACCTATTACGGGAGCGGGAGCGGGAGAGCAGTACTTC
TRBD2	TRBV7-9	NA	TRBJ2-5	CASSTSGRLETQYF	TGTGCCAGCAGCACTAGCGGGAGGTTAGAGACCCAGTACTTC
TRBD1	TRBV6-6	NA	TRBJ2-2	CASSYRTGSDTGELFF	TGTGCCAGCAGTTATCGGACAGGGTCCGACACCGGGGAGCTGTTTTTT
TRBD2	TRBV25-1	NA	TRBJ2-1	CASSVTSGGSYNEQFF	TGTGCCAGCAGTGTAACTAGCGGGGGCTCCTACAATGAGCAGTTCTTC
NA	TRBV15	NA	TRBJ2-5	CATSFRETQYF	TGTGCCACCAGCTTCCGGGAGACCCAGTACTTC
NA	TRBV11-3	NA	TRBJ1-2	CASSLDGLKGYGYTF	TGTGCCAGCAGCTTAGACGGACTGAAGGGCTATGGCTACACCTTC
NA	TRBV2	NA	TRBJ2-7	CASSELGRSEQYF	TGTGCCAGCAGTGAGCTGGGGCGTAGCGAGCAGTACTTC
NA	TRBV28	NA	TRBJ1-5	CASSFSVSNQPQHF	TGTGCCAGCAGTTTTTCAGTGAGCAATCAGCCCCAGCATTTT
NA	TRBV2	NA	TRBJ2-1	CASSTGYNEQFF	TGTGCCAGCAGCACTGGCTACAATGAGCAGTTCTTC
NA	TRBV27	NA	TRBJ1-2	CASSLEGRSGYTF	TGTGCCAGCAGTTTAGAGGGCCGGTCCGGCTACACCTTC
NA	TRBV19	NA	TRBJ1-1	CASRPGGGPNTEAFF	TGTGCCAGTAGGCCCGGGGGAGGGCCGAACACTGAAGCTTTCTTT
TRBD2	TRBV2	NA	TRBJ2-1	CARRLAGANEQFF	TGTGCCAGGAGACTAGCGGGAGCCAATGAGCAGTTCTTC